Listed here are 25 T cell receptor beta chains from one sample, sequenced in a study of blood T cell repertoires in COVID-19. The table came from immunoSEQ multiplex PCR; TCRdb's copy has only in-frame clones and leaves some out. The profile shows around 160,000 clones, 80% to 90% of them singletons. Sequencing was done on a sample of peripheral blood. The receptors originated from a young man with COVID-19, enrolled during active disease.

This clone came up once. The chain uses TRBV6-5 and TRBJ1-2; tentatively, D is TRBD1 (5 bases). Trimming left V 2 bases short and J 5 bases short, with 9 bases between. Per the germline V gene, CDR1 is MNHEY and CDR2 is SVGAGI. This CDR3 is built from 13 residues. DNA for the CDR3: TGTGCCAGCAGTTACGACAGTTTATATGGCTACACCTTC. It translates to CASSYDSLYGYTF.

The rearrangement uses TRBV15 and TRBJ1-5; 9 nucleotides agree with TRBD1. Germline CDR1 reads LNHNV; CDR2 reads YYDKDF (reference sequence). With V trimmed by 4 bases and J by 7 bases, 8 bases remained unmatched. The CDR3 length is 15 residues. This CDR3 reads CATSIDLGQGQPQHF. The CDR3 DNA is TGTGCCACCAGCATAGACTTAGGACAGGGGCAGCCCCAGCATTTT.

The chain couples TRBV5-1 to TRBJ2-7; 9 bases fit TRBD1. The CDR3 runs to 19 residues. V dropped 1 base and J dropped 4; count of bases not matched to a gene: 18. Germline CDR1 and CDR2: SGHRS and YFSETQ. CDR3 in DNA: TGCGCCAGCAGCTTGCCTTACTCCGGGACAGGGCTTAAGGGGTACGAGCAGTACTTC. Translation gives CASSLPYSGTGLKGYEQYF.

This clone was counted a single time. The chain uses TRBV11-2 and TRBJ2-7; possibly TRBD1 for D (6 bases). CDR3 length equals 16 residues. The germline V and J ends were trimmed by 5 bases and 5 bases, with 22 bases remaining between them. The V gene's germline CDR1 is SGHAT and CDR2 FQNNGV. CDR3 sequence (DNA): TGTGCCAGCAGCCTAACCAGGGGCGGACTTGTAGACGAGCAGTACTTC. This sequence encodes CASSLTRGGLVDEQYF.

The V gene is TRBV27, the J gene TRBJ2-7, with TRBD1 matching over 8 bases. V lost 2 bases to trimming and J lost 5 bases; unmatched junction nucleotides: 5. The length of the CDR3 is 14 residues. Looked up from germline, CDR1 is MNHEY and CDR2 is SMNVEV (reference sequence). DNA of the CDR3: TGTGCCAGCAGTTTACAGGGGGCCCCTCACGAGCAGTACTTC. It specifies CASSLQGAPHEQYF.

Turning to this clone: An end of the junction differs from the germline gene, which may be a read error. V usage is TRBV19 and J usage is TRBJ1-4, with a weak D call TRBD1 (6 bases). This CDR3 has 14 amino acids. CDR1 and CDR2 (germline): LNHDA, SQIVND (reference sequence). CDR3 sequence (DNA): TGTGCCAGTAGTCGAGGCAGGGGTAATGAAAAACTGCTTTTT. This codes for CASSRGRGNEKLLF.

This clone was counted once. The same CDR3 can be traced to other DNA sequences in this sample. The rearrangement joins TRBV5-1 to TRBJ1-1, with 8 bases that match TRBD1. Germline CDR1 is SGHRS and CDR2 is YFSETQ. V shed 4 bases and J 1 base; nucleotides not matched to a gene: 3. This CDR3 is built from 14 residues. The CDR3: CASSTGQGNTEAFF. The CDR3 DNA sequence: TGCGCCAGCAGCACCGGACAGGGGAACACTGAAGCTTTCTTT.

J is TRBJ1-3 and V is TRBV7-2, with 7 bases matching TRBD1. Germline V gene lookup returns CDR1 SGHTA and CDR2 FQGNSA. The CDR3 loop spans 15 amino acids. V lost 8 bases to trimming and J lost 3 bases; unmatched junction nucleotides: 10. CDR3 amino acids: CASASTGSFGNTIYF. The CDR3, as DNA: TGTGCCAGCGCCTCGACAGGGAGTTTTGGAAACACCATATATTTT. The full variable domain, its missing parts supplied by reference TRBV7-2 and TRBJ1-3, is GAGVSQSPSNKVTEKGKDVELRCDPISGHTALYWYRQSLGQGLEFLIYFQGNSAPDKSGLPSDRFSAERTGGSVSTLTIQRTQQEDSAVYLCASASTGSFGNTIYFGEGSWLTVV.

J is TRBJ2-1 and V is TRBV13; unclear D gene. Trimming removed 6 bases from V and 7 bases from J, with 13 bases in between. Germline assignment: CDR1 PRHDT and CDR2 FYEKMQ (reference sequence). The CDR3 is 13 amino acids. As DNA, the CDR3 is TGTGCCAGCAGACTTATAGCCGGGAATGAGCAGTTCTTC. Translating it yields CASRLIAGNEQFF.

This chain joins TRBV7-6 and TRBJ2-7; 9 bases agree with TRBD1. Germline V CDR1 and CDR2: SGHVS, FNYEAQ. Trimming removed 3 bases from V and 4 bases from J; junction bases left unmatched: 13. CDR3 length equals 17 residues. The CDR3 DNA reads as TGTGCCAGCAGCTTGTCCCCATCGGGACAGGGCCCATACGAGCAGTACTTC. Residues: CASSLSPSGQGPYEQYF.

The chain joins TRBV21-1 to TRBJ2-7; the table calls TRBD2, which could not be checked here. TRBV21-1 is a pseudogene segment. The CDR3 spans 14 residues. The CDR3 sequence: CASSKERQSSEQYF. The CDR3 DNA sequence: TGTGCCAGCAGCAAAGAGAGGCAGTCTTCCGAGCAGTACTTC.

The CDR3 DNA reads TGTGCCAGCAGTTCTAGGACAGGGGGCGCGGGTAATTCACCCCTCCACTTT. Translated, it gives CASSSRTGGAGNSPLHF. This chain links TRBV28 with TRBJ1-6; 11 bases line up with TRBD1. Germline V lookup: CDR1 MDHEN, CDR2 SYDVKM. Trimming took 4 bases from V and 6 from J; bases not matched to a gene: 8. CDR3 length equals 17 residues.

This clone was found a few times. Here the CDR3 DNA reads TGTGCCAGCAGCTCGATACAGGGGACCTACGAGCAGTACTTC. Its protein is CASSSIQGTYEQYF. The gene calls are TRBV7-9 and TRBJ2-7, with TRBD1 matching 7 bases. The germline gives CDR1 SEHNR, CDR2 FQNEAQ (reference sequence). The CDR3 has 14 amino acids. With 4 bases clipped from V and 2 bases from J, the junction kept 5 bases outside the gene matches.

V and J are TRBV7-9 and TRBJ1-6; 9 positions agree with TRBD1. The V gene end was trimmed by 6 bases and the J gene end by 7 bases; junction bases not matched to a gene: 4. The CDR3 totals 14 residues. CDR1 and CDR2 (germline): SEHNR, FQNEAQ (reference sequence). Here the CDR3 reads CASSWDRENSPLHF. As DNA, the CDR3 is TGTGCCAGCAGTTGGGACAGGGAGAATTCACCCCTCCACTTT.

The chain has TRBV2 and TRBJ1-5; 7 bases align to TRBD1. With 6 bases clipped from V and 7 bases from J, the junction kept 12 bases outside the gene matches. This CDR3 contains 15 residues. CDR1 is SNHLY and CDR2 is FYNNEI in the germline V gene. The CDR3 bases are TGTGCCAGCAGGGCAGACAGGGCGCAGAGGCAGCCCCAGCATTTT. Translating it yields CASRADRAQRQPQHF.

This clone was seen more than once but under ten times. The V gene is TRBV5-1, the J gene TRBJ2-2, with a tentative D call TRBD2 (5 bases). Germline CDR1 is SGHRS and CDR2 is YFSETQ. Deletions cut 4 bases from V and 0 bases from J, with 22 bases between. The CDR3 is 19 residues long. CDR3 in DNA: TGCGCCAGCAGCACGGGTATCCTGCGGGTAACATCGAACACCGGGGAGCTGTTTTTT. This codes for CASSTGILRVTSNTGELFF.

This chain links TRBV9 with TRBJ2-3; 7 nucleotides agree with TRBD2. Germline CDR1 SGDLS, CDR2 YYNGEE. The J segment lost 2 bases and the V segment lost 3 bases, leaving 3 bases of the junction unmatched. The CDR3 sequence is 14 residues long. CDR3 in amino acids: CASSDGTITDTQYF. The CDR3 coding sequence is TGTGCCAGCAGCGACGGGACTATCACAGATACGCAGTATTTT.

This clone was recorded only once. The chain joins TRBV5-8 to TRBJ2-2; 11 bases are shared with TRBD2. With V trimmed by 5 bases and J by 2 bases, 2 bases remained unmatched. Per germline, CDR1 SGHTS and CDR2 YDEGEE. CDR3 length: 15 amino acids. CDR3 loop: CASRGLAENTGELFF. Here the CDR3 DNA reads TGTGCCAGCAGGGGACTAGCGGAAAACACCGGGGAGCTGTTTTTT. Supplemented by reference TRBV5-8 and TRBJ2-2, the full variable domain reads EAGVTQSPTHLIKTRGQQATLRCSPISGHTSVYWYQQALGLGLQFLLWYDEGEERNRGNFPPRFSGRQFPNYSSELNVNALELEDSALYLCASRGLAENTGELFFGEGSRLTVL.

CDR3 loop: CASSLEGTGDSPLHF. CDR3 DNA: TGTGCCAGCAGCTTAGAGGGGACAGGGGATTCACCCCTCCACTTT. V usage is TRBV11-2 and J usage is TRBJ1-6, with 10 bases that match TRBD1. The length of the CDR3 is 15 residues. The J segment lost 8 bases and the V segment lost 0 bases, leaving 1 base of the junction unmatched. Germline-derived CDR1 and CDR2 are SGHAT and FQNNGV.

This clone was counted once. The rearrangement joins TRBV15 to TRBJ2-7, with D tentatively TRBD1 (6 bases). The CDR3 consists of 14 residues. Germline CDR1 is LNHNV and CDR2 is YYDKDF (reference sequence). Trimming stripped 5 bases from V and 5 bases from J, with 16 bases between. In nucleotides, the CDR3 is TGTGCCACCAGCCTGGGACATTATGGACACGAGCAGTACTTC. Its translation: CATSLGHYGHEQYF.

J is TRBJ1-2 and V is TRBV7-9, with a possible D match to TRBD1 (6 bases). V lost 4 bases and J lost 3, with 21 bases in between. CDR1 SEHNR and CDR2 FQNEAQ come from the germline V gene (reference sequence). This CDR3 has 17 residues. The CDR3, as DNA: TGTGCCAGCAGCTACTCGAAACAGGGAATGTTTGACTATGGCTACACCTTC. It codes for CASSYSKQGMFDYGYTF.

This chain connects TRBV30 to TRBJ1-1; 7 positions match TRBD1. Germline CDR1 reads GTSNPN; CDR2 reads SVGIG (reference sequence). Germline trimming cut 4 bases from V and 2 bases from J; bases unmatched to any gene: 4. This CDR3 contains 13 residues. The CDR3 region is CAWNTGDNTEAFF. CDR3 nucleotides: TGTGCCTGGAACACAGGGGATAACACTGAAGCTTTCTTT.

The V and J genes are TRBV9 and TRBJ2-6; tentatively, D is TRBD2 (5 bases). Looked up from germline, CDR1 is SGDLS and CDR2 is YYNGEE. V gave up 1 base and J gave up 0 bases, with 8 bases separating them. This CDR3 has 16 amino acids. As DNA, the CDR3 is TGTGCCAGCAGCGTATTGGGGAGCTCTGGGGCCAACGTCCTGACTTTC. Translation gives CASSVLGSSGANVLTF.

The J gene is TRBJ2-5, the V gene TRBV4-1; 11 bases agree with TRBD2. The CDR3 is made up of 15 amino acids. V was pared by 4 bases and J by 2 bases, with 3 bases of the junction left unmatched. Germline CDR1 MGHRA, CDR2 YSYEKL. The CDR3 is CASSLRLAGQETQYF. For the CDR3, the DNA is TGCGCCAGCAGCCTACGACTAGCGGGGCAAGAGACCCAGTACTTC.

The chain links TRBV7-3 to TRBJ2-3; 9 positions agree with TRBD2. The CDR3 sequence is 15 residues long. CDR1 and CDR2 (germline): SGHTA, FQGTGA. The V and J ends lost 5 bases and 2 bases, in that order; junction bases with no gene match: 5. CDR3: CASSPTSGFTDTQYF. The DNA of the CDR3 is TGTGCCAGCAGCCCGACTAGCGGATTCACAGATACGCAGTATTTT.